Below, 4 T cell receptor beta chains from the same sample are listed, as sequenced in a study of regulatory T cells in long-lasting Graves disease. Sequencing libraries for TCR beta were prepared with iRepertoire HTBI primers and Arm-PCR of CDR3 regions. TCRdb used MiXCR to reprocess the multiplex PCR reads, holding one entry per CDR3 protein. The data hold 400,000 to 500,000 distinct CDR3 sequences, with around 21% observed a single time. Time point here: persistent/refractory GD, antithyroid drugs over 5 years with positive TRAb. RNA from PBMCs was the source of the TCR library. The source material was peripheral blood mononuclear cells (PBMCs), sampled when the disease was refractory, from a patient treated with antithyroid drugs. Receptors were obtained from a female donor with Graves disease.

Many counts were recorded for this clonotype. The chain has TRBV28 and TRBJ1-1; maybe TRBD1 (6 bases). CDR1 MDHEN and CDR2 SYDVKM come from the germline V gene. The CDR3 sequence is 15 residues long. The V and J ends lost 7 bases and 3 bases respectively, with 18 bases between them. CDR3 loop: CASTRIGGSDTEAFF. The DNA for the CDR3 is TGTGCCAGCACCCGCATAGGGGGTTCGGACACTGAAGCTTTCTTT.

The chain has TRBV11-1 and TRBJ1-6; D ambiguous. In germline, CDR1 is SGHAT, CDR2 FQDESV (reference sequence). The CDR3 runs 15 residues. V was cut by 4 bases and J by 0 bases, with 7 bases left in between. The CDR3 DNA sequence: TGTGCCAGCAGCTCCGGTATCTCCTATAATTCACCCCTCCACTTT. Its translation is CASSSGISYNSPLHF.

This clonotype was counted many times. This chain links TRBV5-1 with TRBJ2-7; D is undetermined. The CDR3 totals 13 residues. Trimming took off 2 bases at V and 5 bases at J, with 11 bases between the two ends. In germline, CDR1 is SGHRS, CDR2 YFSETQ. In nucleotides, the CDR3 is TGCGCCAGCAGCTTCGACTGGGGAAACGAGCAGTACTTC. This codes for CASSFDWGNEQYF.

This clonotype came up many times. V gene TRBV6-2 or TRBV6-3 combines with J gene TRBJ2-7; D perhaps matches TRBD1 (5 bases). The CDR3 is 13 amino acids. The V gene lost 0 bases and the J gene lost 5 bases, with 8 bases spanning the gap. Germline CDR1 MNHEY, CDR2 SVGEGT. The CDR3 is CASSYSQGNEQYF. As DNA, the CDR3 is TGTGCCAGCAGTTACTCCCAGGGAAACGAGCAGTACTTC.